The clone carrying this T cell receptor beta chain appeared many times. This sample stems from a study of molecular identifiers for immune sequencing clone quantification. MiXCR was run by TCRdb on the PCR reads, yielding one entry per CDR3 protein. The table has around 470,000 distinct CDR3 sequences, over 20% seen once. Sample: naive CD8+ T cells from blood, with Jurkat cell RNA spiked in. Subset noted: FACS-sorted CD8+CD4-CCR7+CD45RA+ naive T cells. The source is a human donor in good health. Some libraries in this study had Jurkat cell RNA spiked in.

CDR3 sequence: CARNRGAQVSYNEQFF. For the CDR3, the DNA is TGCGCCAGGAATCGTGGGGCCCAAGTCTCCTACAATGAGCAGTTCTTC. The chain has TRBV23-1 and TRBJ2-1, with a tentative D call TRBD1 (5 bases). TRBV23-1 falls under the ORF class, with uncertain function. The CDR3 sequence is 16 residues long. Trimming removed 9 bases from V and 0 bases from J, with 18 bases in between.